The 11 T cell receptor beta chains listed next were all sequenced from one sample in a study of T cell responses to AZD1222 COVID-19 vaccine. Using immunoSEQ multiplex PCR, the repertoire was profiled, and TCRdb retains in-frame clones only, with some absent. The repertoire has about 160,000 clones, around 92% of them found once; the top ten carry 4% to 5.5%. Specimen: peripheral blood, collected on day 0 of MenACWY control vaccination. The receptors were gathered from an adult in good health.

This clone was observed a handful of times. This rearrangement joins TRBV11-3 to TRBJ2-1; D gene unclear. This CDR3 comprises 12 residues. The V end was cut by 5 bases, the J end by 2 bases, with 4 bases between. Per germline, CDR1 SGHNT and CDR2 YENEEA. CDR3 region: CASSTTYNEQFF. The CDR3 bases are TGTGCCAGCAGCACTACCTACAATGAGCAGTTCTTC.

The chain is built from TRBV7-3 and TRBJ1-3; no definite D call. The CDR3 is 16 residues long. From germline, CDR1 is SGHTA and CDR2 FQGTGA. Trimming stripped 2 bases from V and 0 bases from J, with 11 bases between. CDR3 sequence: CASSLGPLNSGNTIYF. For the CDR3, the DNA is TGTGCCAGCAGCTTAGGGCCGCTCAACTCTGGAAACACCATATATTTT. The full variable domain, with the rest looked up from reference TRBV7-3 and TRBJ1-3, is GAGVSQTPSNKVTEKGKYVELRCDPISGHTALYWYRQSLGQGPEFLIYFQGTGAADDSGLPNDRFFAVRPEGSVSTLKIQRTERGDSAVYLCASSLGPLNSGNTIYFGEGSWLTVV.

The V call is TRBV7-9, the J call TRBJ1-3; 8 nucleotides align to TRBD1. CDR1 and CDR2 (germline): SEHNR, FQNEAQ (reference sequence). The CDR3 is 15 residues long. J gave up 0 bases and V 6 bases, and 4 bases lay outside the gene matches. The chain's CDR3 is CASRLDRVSGNTIYF. CDR3 in DNA: TGTGCCAGCAGGTTGGACAGGGTCTCTGGAAACACCATATATTTT.

CDR3 coding DNA: TGTGCCAGCTCACGGGAGGTCGAGACTGAAGCTTTCTTT. The encoded protein is CASSREVETEAFF. The genes are TRBV18 and TRBJ1-1; D is unclear. Trimming removed 4 bases from V and 5 bases from J, with 11 bases in between. The CDR3 runs to 13 residues. Germline CDR1 reads KGHSH; CDR2 reads LQKENI.

About this clone itself: A read error may account for a junction end that differs from germline. The chain has TRBV7-7 and TRBJ2-2; 9 positions match TRBD2. The germline CDR1 and CDR2 sequences are SSHAT and FNYEAQ (reference sequence). The length of the CDR3 is 18 residues. CDR3 in amino acids: CASSLWASGAANTGELFF. CDR3 sequence (DNA): TGTGCTAGCAGCTTATGGGCTAGCGGGGCTGCCAACACCGGGGAGCTGTTTTTT.

The chain uses TRBV13 and TRBJ1-3; the match to TRBD1 covers 7 bases. V shed 0 bases and J 8 bases; nucleotides not matched to a gene: 10. Germline CDR1 PRHDT, CDR2 FYEKMQ (reference sequence). CDR3 size: 16 residues. The CDR3 reads CASSLGQGDFKDTIYF. CDR3 in DNA: TGTGCCAGCAGCTTAGGGCAGGGGGATTTCAAGGACACCATATATTTT.

The chain employs TRBV3-1 (or the pseudogene TRBV3-2) and TRBJ2-1, with TRBD1 as a possible D gene (8 bases). There are 15 residues in the CDR3. Germline assignment: CDR1 LGHDT and CDR2 YNNKEL (reference sequence). Trimming left V 5 bases short and J 8 bases short, with 19 bases between. CDR3 sequence (DNA): TGTGCCAGCAGCAGCAGAACAGGGGGGGGCGATGAGCAGTTCTTC. This codes for CASSSRTGGGDEQFF.

This chain connects TRBV28 to TRBJ2-3; TRBD2 agrees at 8 bases. The CDR3 runs to 12 residues. Germline-derived CDR1 and CDR2 are MDHEN and SYDVKM. This CDR3 is CARLAGLDTQYF. The DNA for the CDR3 is TGTGCAAGGCTAGCGGGTCTTGATACGCAGTATTTT. The entire variable domain, with the rest obtained from reference TRBV28 and TRBJ2-3, is as follows: DVKVTQSSRYLVKRTGEKVFLECVQDMDHENMFWYRQDPGLGLRLIYFSYDVKMKEKGDIPEGYSVSREKKERFSLILESASTNQTSMYLCARLAGLDTQYFGPGTRLTVL.

The chain joins TRBV7-6 to TRBJ1-5; D is ambiguous. The V gene lost 1 base and the J gene lost 9 bases, with 10 bases spanning the gap. The CDR3 is 13 residues long. Germline V gene data show CDR1 as SGHVS and CDR2 as FNYEAQ. The CDR3 protein is CASSLDPGRPQHF. The CDR3 DNA reads as TGTGCCAGCAGCTTAGACCCCGGACGGCCCCAGCATTTT.

This CDR3 is CATTTGQNGELFF. For the CDR3, the DNA is TGTGCCACCACGACGGGGCAGAACGGGGAGCTGTTTTTT. The chain carries TRBV24-1 and TRBJ2-2; D possibly uses TRBD1 or TRBD2 (5 bases each). Germline lookup yields CDR1 KGHDR and CDR2 SFDVKD. This CDR3 has 13 residues. V dropped 8 bases and J dropped 7 bases, with 13 bases sitting between them.

This chain connects TRBV7-3 to TRBJ2-1; D is undetermined. The CDR3 runs 13 residues. Between the trimmed V and J ends, which lost 5 bases and 0 bases, there was a span of 5 bases. From germline, CDR1 is SGHTA and CDR2 FQGTGA. CDR3 sequence: CASSRGSYNEQFF. In DNA form, the CDR3 reads TGTGCCAGCAGCCGAGGCTCCTACAATGAGCAGTTCTTC.